A selection of T cell receptor beta chains follows, all from one sample in a study of T cell clusters in autoimmune cytopenias. From its re-call of the multiplex PCR reads, TCRdb lists each CDR3 protein once, without DNA. The sample table includes 11,000 or so distinct CDR3 sequences. These same data were also listed under a study on T cell repertoires in aging, cancer and after chemotherapy.

What was sequenced was peripheral blood. The origin of the receptors is a human donor in good health. Both conserved end residues are part of each CDR3. Only part of the rows carry a size: once, few, many, or a class if the clone is expanded.

size	V	J	CDR3
NA	TRBV12-3/TRBV12-4	TRBJ1-2	CASSSGAYGYTF
NA	TRBV11-3	TRBJ2-1	CASSLEVGRVSTRNEQFF
NA	TRBV19	TRBJ2-7	CASSRDRSNSYEQYF
NA	TRBV11-3	TRBJ2-2	CASSLQGPGAGELFF
medium-sized	TRBV11-3	TRBJ2-5	CASSRPDGGSETQYF
NA	TRBV12-3/TRBV12-4	TRBJ1-1	CASSFGLMNTEAFF
NA	TRBV15	TRBJ2-2	CATSRTPTGDTGELFF
NA	TRBV27	TRBJ2-3	CASSQSGGQYF
NA	TRBV5-4	TRBJ1-1	CASIFWGHTEAFF
NA	TRBV4-2	TRBJ2-2	CASSHPRDRRNTGELFF
NA	TRBV12-3/TRBV12-4	TRBJ2-7	CASSYAGGDPRYEQYF
NA	TRBV15	TRBJ2-1	CATSRDKGGLDEQFF
NA	TRBV5-4	TRBJ2-1	CASSLQEDEQFF
medium-sized	TRBV29-1	TRBJ1-2	CSVVGTGLVGGYTF
NA	TRBV24-1	TRBJ2-1	CATSQGGSGTTNEQFF
NA	TRBV12-3/TRBV12-4	TRBJ1-5	CASRSDGNQPQHF
NA	TRBV5-6	TRBJ1-1	CASSPRRGNTEAFF
NA	TRBV7-6	TRBJ2-2	CASGQPPPGELFF
NA	TRBV6-5	TRBJ1-6	CASSSPGQLNSPLHF
NA	TRBV6-6	TRBJ2-3	CASTPPTGTDTQYF
NA	TRBV15	TRBJ2-7	CATSRAVRDVSYEQYF
NA	TRBV6-1	TRBJ2-7	CASSEERGRTYEQYF
NA	TRBV19	TRBJ1-6	CASSSGTGDNSPLHF
NA	TRBV6-2/TRBV6-3	TRBJ1-4	CASSPREGIGEKLFF
NA	TRBV5-3	TRBJ2-5	CARSRDTKETQYF
NA	TRBV6-4	TRBJ1-6	CASSDAPGGNSPLHF
NA	TRBV11-3	TRBJ2-7	CASSQEGGGLYEQYF
NA	TRBV11-3	TRBJ1-3	CASSDRGSGNTIYF